The 14 T cell receptor beta chains listed next were all sequenced from one sample in a study of T-cell memory formation after mild COVID-19. From the 5' RACE reads, TCRdb called clonotypes with MiXCR, one entry per CDR3 protein. The repertoire consists of 200,000 to 300,000 distinct CDR3 sequences, with over 15% occurring once and the leading ten covering 20% to 25%. Sequencing input: PBMCs or a T cell subset sorted from them (not recorded which). Every receptor here comes from a man aged 18 to 30 who had mild COVID-19 (a few samples of this study predate the infection). Cell type and time point are not known.

This chain joins TRBV6-2 or TRBV6-3 and TRBJ2-7, with 11 bases identical to TRBD1. The CDR3 spans 15 residues. V lost 2 bases and J lost 7; bases outside the gene matches: 7. Germline V gene data show CDR1 as MNHEY and CDR2 as SVGEGT. The CDR3 reads CASSYRTGGLGEQYV. CDR3 coding DNA: TGTGCCAGCAGTTACCGGACAGGGGGCCTCGGGGAGCAGTACGTC.

The chain carries TRBV11-2 and TRBJ1-2; TRBD1 aligns across 7 bases. The CDR3 consists of 14 residues. In germline, CDR1 is SGHAT, CDR2 FQNNGV. Trimming removed 4 bases from V and 8 bases from J; junction bases left unmatched: 10. CDR3 nucleotide sequence: TGTGCCAGCAGCTCGCTAACGGACAGGCCAGGCTACACCTTC. As protein: CASSSLTDRPGYTF.

The rearrangement links TRBV28 to TRBJ1-2; perhaps TRBD1 as D (5 bases). V lost 5 bases to trimming and J lost 4 bases, with 14 bases between them. Looked up from germline, CDR1 is MDHEN and CDR2 is SYDVKM. CDR3 length equals 14 residues. For the CDR3, the DNA is TGTGCCAGCAGTCCGGGGACGTTTTCCTATGGCTACACCTTC. This sequence encodes CASSPGTFSYGYTF.

This clonotype occurred a few times. The chain uses TRBV5-1 and TRBJ2-2; 9 bases are shared with TRBD1. This CDR3 spans 16 amino acids. Germline V gene data show CDR1 as SGHRS and CDR2 as YFSETQ. The junction had 8 bases not matched to a gene; V was cut back by 3 bases and J by 5 bases. DNA for the CDR3: TGCGCCAGCAGCTCCTACAGGGGGCAGGGTACCGGGGAGCTGTTTTTT. As protein: CASSSYRGQGTGELFF.

This clonotype was seen a few times. The chain combines TRBV11-2 with TRBJ2-7; D is undetermined. Germline values: CDR1 SGHAT, CDR2 FQNNGV. This CDR3 is 13 amino acids long. The germline V and J ends were trimmed by 0 bases and 6 bases, with 9 bases remaining between them. CDR3 in DNA: TGTGCCAGCAGCTTAGACCGTGGTCGCGAGCAGTACGTC. Protein sequence: CASSLDRGREQYV.

The V and J genes are TRBV5-1 and TRBJ1-2; 9 bases match TRBD1. V lost 2 bases, J lost 7 bases, and 6 bases stayed unmatched. This CDR3 spans 14 amino acids. Germline V gives CDR1 SGHRS, CDR2 YFSETQ. The CDR3 DNA is TGCGCCAGCAGCTTAGGGGACAGGGAGAGTGGCTACACCTTC. This encodes CASSLGDRESGYTF.

The sample holds a few counts of this clonotype. As DNA, the CDR3 is TGCGCCAGCAGCTTGCAGGGAGACTACGAGCAGTACTTC. The encoded protein is CASSLQGDYEQYF. This sequence joins TRBV5-1 and TRBJ2-7; perhaps D is TRBD1 or TRBD2 (5 bases each). CDR1 is SGHRS, CDR2 YFSETQ, per germline. This CDR3 has 13 amino acids. V was pared by 1 base and J by 3 bases, with 8 bases between.

This clonotype showed up just a few times. The V call is TRBV2, the J call TRBJ1-1, with D possibly being TRBD1 (6 bases). Germline V gene lookup returns CDR1 SNHLY and CDR2 FYNNEI. Between the trimmed V and J ends, which lost 8 bases and 4 bases, there was a span of 14 bases. There are 13 residues in the CDR3. The CDR3 DNA sequence: TGTGCCAGCCGAAGCGCGACAGGCACTGAAGCTTTCTTT. Its translation is CASRSATGTEAFF.

This clonotype came up a few times. V usage is TRBV9 and J usage is TRBJ2-3; TRBD2 aligns across 10 bases. V dropped 4 bases and J dropped 4; count of bases not matched to a gene: 15. This CDR3 region has 18 residues. CDR1 is SGDLS and CDR2 is YYNGEE in the germline V gene. The CDR3 here is CASSSQIRAGGMADTQYF. CDR3 sequence (DNA): TGTGCCAGCAGCTCGCAAATACGAGCGGGGGGGATGGCAGATACGCAGTATTTT.

In its sample, this clonotype was seen a few times. The chain links TRBV12-3 or TRBV12-4 to TRBJ2-7; D gene unclear. Trimming removed 7 bases from V and 0 bases from J, with 10 bases in between. The CDR3 consists of 13 residues. The CDR3 reads CASMAGSSYEQYF. CDR3 coding DNA: TGTGCCAGCATGGCAGGTAGCTCCTACGAGCAGTACTTC.

This chain joins TRBV6-2 or TRBV6-3 and TRBJ1-2; D may be TRBD1 (6 bases). Trimming took 5 bases from V and 2 from J, leaving 9 bases between them. The CDR3 has 13 residues. Germline V gene data show CDR1 as MNHEY and CDR2 as SVGEGT. CDR3 nucleotide sequence: TGTGCCAGCAGTAATACAGGGAACTATGGCTACACCTTC. It specifies CASSNTGNYGYTF.

This clonotype was counted between two and nine times. The rearrangement joins TRBV12-3 or TRBV12-4 to TRBJ2-2; D may be TRBD1 or TRBD2 (7 bases each). With 2 bases removed from V and 4 bases from J, the gap between germline ends came to 11 bases. The CDR3 extends over 15 amino acids. The CDR3 region has the DNA TGTGCCAGCAGTTTACCAGGGGGGGGCACCGGGGAGCTGTTTTTT. Its translation is CASSLPGGGTGELFF.

CDR3 sequence: CATSRDRGKVYEQFF. CDR3 sequence (DNA): TGTGCCACCAGCAGAGACAGGGGAAAGGTCTACGAGCAGTTCTTC. The chain employs TRBV15 and TRBJ2-1, with D possibly being TRBD1 (6 bases). Germline V CDR1 and CDR2: LNHNV, YYDKDF (reference sequence). The CDR3 length is 15 residues. V lost 0 bases to trimming and J lost 10 bases, with 16 bases between them. The full variable domain, in which reference TRBV15 and TRBJ2-1 provide the parts outside the CDR3, is DAMVIQNPRYQVTQFGKPVTLSCSQTLNHNVMYWYQQKSSQAPKLLFHYYDKDFNNEADTPDNFQSRRPNTSFCFLDIRSPGLGDTAMYLCATSRDRGKVYEQFFGPGTRLTVL.

This chain uses TRBV6-6 with TRBJ1-3; 9 bases agree with TRBD1. CDR3 length equals 20 residues. With 0 bases clipped from V and 2 bases from J, the junction kept 14 bases outside the gene matches. The germline V gene encodes CDR1 MNHNY and CDR2 SVGAGI (reference sequence). The CDR3 spells CASSYSGPGQGRSPGNTIYF. DNA for the CDR3: TGTGCCAGCAGTTACTCGGGTCCGGGACAGGGTCGGAGCCCTGGAAACACCATATATTTT.